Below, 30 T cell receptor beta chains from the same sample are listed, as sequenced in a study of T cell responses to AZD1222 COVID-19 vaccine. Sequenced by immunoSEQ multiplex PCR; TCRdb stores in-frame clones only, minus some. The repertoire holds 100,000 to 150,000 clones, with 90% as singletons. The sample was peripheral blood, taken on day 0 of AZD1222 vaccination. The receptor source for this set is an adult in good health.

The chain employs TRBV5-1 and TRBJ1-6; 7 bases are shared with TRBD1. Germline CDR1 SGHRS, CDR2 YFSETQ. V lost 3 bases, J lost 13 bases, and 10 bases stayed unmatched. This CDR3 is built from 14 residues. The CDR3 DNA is TGCGCCAGCAGCTACGGACAGGAGTCGTACCCCCTCCACTTT. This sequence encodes CASSYGQESYPLHF.

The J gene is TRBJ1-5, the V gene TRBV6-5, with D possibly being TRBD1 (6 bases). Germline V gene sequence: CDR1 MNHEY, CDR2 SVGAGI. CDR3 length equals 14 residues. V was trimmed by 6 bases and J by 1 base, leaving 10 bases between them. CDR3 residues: CASRQGISNQPQHF. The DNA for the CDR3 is TGTGCCAGCAGGCAGGGGATAAGCAATCAGCCCCAGCATTTT.

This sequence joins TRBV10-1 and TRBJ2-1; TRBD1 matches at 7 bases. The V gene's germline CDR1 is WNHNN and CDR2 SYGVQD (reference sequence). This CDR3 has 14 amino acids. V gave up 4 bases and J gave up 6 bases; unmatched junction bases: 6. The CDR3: CASSARGWSNEQFF. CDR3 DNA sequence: TGCGCCAGCAGTGCCAGGGGGTGGTCCAATGAGCAGTTCTTC.

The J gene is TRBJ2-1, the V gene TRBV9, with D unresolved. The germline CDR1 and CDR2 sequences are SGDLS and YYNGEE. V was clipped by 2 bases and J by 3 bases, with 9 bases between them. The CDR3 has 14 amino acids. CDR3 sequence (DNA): TGTGCCAGCAGCGTTGGTCTTGACTACAATGAGCAGTTCTTC. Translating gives CASSVGLDYNEQFF.

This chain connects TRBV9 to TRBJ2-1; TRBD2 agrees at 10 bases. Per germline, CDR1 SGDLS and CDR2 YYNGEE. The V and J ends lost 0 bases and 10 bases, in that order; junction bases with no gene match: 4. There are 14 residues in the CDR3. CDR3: CASSVGLAGAEQFF. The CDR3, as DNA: TGTGCCAGCAGCGTAGGGCTAGCGGGGGCCGAGCAGTTCTTC.

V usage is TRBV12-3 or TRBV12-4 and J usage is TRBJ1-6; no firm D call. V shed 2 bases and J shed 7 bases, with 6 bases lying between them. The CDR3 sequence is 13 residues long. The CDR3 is CASSLPSNSPLHF. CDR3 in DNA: TGTGCCAGCAGTTTACCGTCAAATTCACCCCTCCACTTT.

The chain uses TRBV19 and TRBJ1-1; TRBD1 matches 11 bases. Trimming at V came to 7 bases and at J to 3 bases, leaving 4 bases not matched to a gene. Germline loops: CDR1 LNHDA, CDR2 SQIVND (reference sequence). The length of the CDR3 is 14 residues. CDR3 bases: TGTGCCAGTACCCGGACAGGGGGCCACACTGAAGCTTTCTTT. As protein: CASTRTGGHTEAFF. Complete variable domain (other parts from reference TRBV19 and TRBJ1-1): DGGITQSPKYLFRKEGQNVTLSCEQNLNHDAMYWYRQDPGQGLRLIYYSQIVNDFQKGDIAEGYSVSREKKESFPLTVTSAQKNPTAFYLCASTRTGGHTEAFFGQGTRLTVV.

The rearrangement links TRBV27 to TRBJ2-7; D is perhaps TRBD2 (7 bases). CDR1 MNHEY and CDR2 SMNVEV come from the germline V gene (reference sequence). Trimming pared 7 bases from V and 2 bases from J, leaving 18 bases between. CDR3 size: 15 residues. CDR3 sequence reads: CASTQYGGRTYEQYF. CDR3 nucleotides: TGTGCCAGCACCCAATACGGGGGGCGAACCTACGAGCAGTACTTC.

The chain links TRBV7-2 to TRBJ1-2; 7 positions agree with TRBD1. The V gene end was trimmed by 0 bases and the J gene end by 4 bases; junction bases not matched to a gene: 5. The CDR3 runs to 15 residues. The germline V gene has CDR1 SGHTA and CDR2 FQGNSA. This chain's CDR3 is CASSLARGGTYGYTF. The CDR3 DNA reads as TGTGCCAGCAGCTTAGCCAGGGGGGGGACCTATGGCTACACCTTC. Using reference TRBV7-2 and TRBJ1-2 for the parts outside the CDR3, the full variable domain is GAGVSQSPSNKVTEKGKDVELRCDPISGHTALYWYRQSLGQGLEFLIYFQGNSAPDKSGLPSDRFSAERTGGSVSTLTIQRTQQEDSAVYLCASSLARGGTYGYTFGSGTRLTVV.

The CDR3 loop is CAWSFLGTYEQYF. In DNA form, the CDR3 reads TGTGCCTGGTCGTTCCTTGGGACCTACGAGCAGTACTTC. The chain employs TRBV30 and TRBJ2-7; unclear D gene. Germline V gene data show CDR1 as GTSNPN and CDR2 as SVGIG (reference sequence). The CDR3 length is 13 residues. Trimming took 5 bases from V and 2 from J, leaving 13 bases between them.

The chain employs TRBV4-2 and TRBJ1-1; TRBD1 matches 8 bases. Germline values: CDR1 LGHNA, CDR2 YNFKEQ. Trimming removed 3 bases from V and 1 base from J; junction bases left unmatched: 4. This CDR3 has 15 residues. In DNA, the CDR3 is TGTGCCAGCAGCCATCAGGACAGGGCGAACACTGAAGCTTTCTTT. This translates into CASSHQDRANTEAFF.

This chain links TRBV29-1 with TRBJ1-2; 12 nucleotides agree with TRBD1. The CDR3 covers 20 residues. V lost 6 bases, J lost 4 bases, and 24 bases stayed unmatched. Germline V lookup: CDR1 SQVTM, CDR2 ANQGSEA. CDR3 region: CSVAGPTTGTGGWVGYGYTF. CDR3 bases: TGCAGCGTCGCAGGCCCGACGACCGGGACAGGGGGCTGGGTGGGCTATGGCTACACCTTC.

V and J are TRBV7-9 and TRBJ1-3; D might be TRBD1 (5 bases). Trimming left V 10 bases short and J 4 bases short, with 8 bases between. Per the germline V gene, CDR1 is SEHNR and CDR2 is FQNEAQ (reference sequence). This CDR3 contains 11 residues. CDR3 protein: CATRGGNTIYF. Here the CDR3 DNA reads TGTGCCACGAGGGGCGGAAACACCATATATTTT.

This chain's CDR3 is CASSLEDWVGYTF. The CDR3 DNA reads TGTGCCAGCAGCTTAGAGGACTGGGTGGGCTACACCTTC. The V call is TRBV7-8, the J call TRBJ1-2; unclear D gene. The V gene lost 1 base and the J gene lost 8 bases, with 11 bases spanning the gap. CDR1 SGHVS and CDR2 FQNEAQ come from the germline V gene. This CDR3 region has 13 residues.

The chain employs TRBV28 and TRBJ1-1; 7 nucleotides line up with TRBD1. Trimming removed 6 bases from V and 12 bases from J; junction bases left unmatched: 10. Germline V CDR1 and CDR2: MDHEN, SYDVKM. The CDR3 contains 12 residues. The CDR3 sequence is CASRPQTGSTFF. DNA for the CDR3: TGTGCCAGCAGGCCCCAGACAGGGAGTACTTTCTTT. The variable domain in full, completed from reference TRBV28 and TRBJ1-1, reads DVKVTQSSRYLVKRTGEKVFLECVQDMDHENMFWYRQDPGLGLRLIYFSYDVKMKEKGDIPEGYSVSREKKERFSLILESASTNQTSMYLCASRPQTGSTFFGQGTRLTVV.

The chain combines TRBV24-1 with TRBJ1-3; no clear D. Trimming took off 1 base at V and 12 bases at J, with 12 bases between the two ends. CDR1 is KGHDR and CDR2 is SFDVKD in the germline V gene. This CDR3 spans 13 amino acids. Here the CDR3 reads CATSDFPGPGIYF. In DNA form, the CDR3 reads TGTGCCACCAGTGATTTTCCCGGCCCGGGCATATATTTT.

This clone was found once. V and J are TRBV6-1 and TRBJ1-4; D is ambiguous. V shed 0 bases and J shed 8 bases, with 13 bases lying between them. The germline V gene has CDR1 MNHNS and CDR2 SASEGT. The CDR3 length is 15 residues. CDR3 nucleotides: TGTGCCAGCAGTGAAGCGCTTACAGCAGAGGAAAAACTGTTTTTT. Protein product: CASSEALTAEEKLFF.

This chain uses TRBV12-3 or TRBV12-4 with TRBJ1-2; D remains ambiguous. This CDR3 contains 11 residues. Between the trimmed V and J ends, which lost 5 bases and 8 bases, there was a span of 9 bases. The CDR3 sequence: CASSPGSGYTF. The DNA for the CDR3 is TGTGCCAGCAGTCCAGGTAGCGGCTACACCTTC.

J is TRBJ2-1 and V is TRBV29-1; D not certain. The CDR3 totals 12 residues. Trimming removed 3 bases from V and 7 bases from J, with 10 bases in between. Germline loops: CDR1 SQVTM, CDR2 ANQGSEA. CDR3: CSVDGTLNEQFF. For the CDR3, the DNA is TGCAGCGTTGACGGCACCTTGAATGAGCAGTTCTTC.

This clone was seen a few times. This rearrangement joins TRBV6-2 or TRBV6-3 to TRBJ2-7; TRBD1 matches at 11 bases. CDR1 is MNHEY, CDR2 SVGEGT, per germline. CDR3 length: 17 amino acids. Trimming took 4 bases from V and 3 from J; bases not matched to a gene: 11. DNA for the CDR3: TGTGCCAGCAGTTCCACCGTCCGGGACAGGGGGAGCTACGAGCAGTACTTC. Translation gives CASSSTVRDRGSYEQYF.

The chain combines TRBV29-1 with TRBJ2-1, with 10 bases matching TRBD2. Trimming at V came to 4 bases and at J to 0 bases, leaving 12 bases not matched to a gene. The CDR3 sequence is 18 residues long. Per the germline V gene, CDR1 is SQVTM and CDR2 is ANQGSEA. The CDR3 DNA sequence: TGCAGCGTTGTCGGACTAGCGGAGACTATAAGCTCCTACAATGAGCAGTTCTTC. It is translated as CSVVGLAETISSYNEQFF.

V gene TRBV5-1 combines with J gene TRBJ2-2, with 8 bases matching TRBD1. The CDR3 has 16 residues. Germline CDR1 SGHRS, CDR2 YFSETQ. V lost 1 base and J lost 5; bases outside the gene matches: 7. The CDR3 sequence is CASSLRRDRLTGELFF. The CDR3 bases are TGCGCCAGCAGCTTGCGTCGGGACAGGTTAACCGGGGAGCTGTTTTTT.

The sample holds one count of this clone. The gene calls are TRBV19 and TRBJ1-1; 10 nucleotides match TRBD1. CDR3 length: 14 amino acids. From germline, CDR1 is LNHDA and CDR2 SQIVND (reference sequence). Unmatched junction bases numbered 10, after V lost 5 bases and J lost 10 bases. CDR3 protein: CASSYLTGGEGAFF. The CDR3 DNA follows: TGTGCCAGTAGTTATTTGACAGGGGGCGAGGGAGCTTTCTTT.

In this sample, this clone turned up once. The CDR3 DNA reads TGTGCCAGCAGCGTTAGGTCAGCCCCTAGCACAGATACGCAGTATTTT. Its protein product is CASSVRSAPSTDTQYF. The V and J genes are TRBV9 and TRBJ2-3; no definite D call. The CDR3 loop spans 16 amino acids. Between the trimmed V and J ends, which lost 2 bases and 0 bases, there was a span of 13 bases. Germline V gene sequence: CDR1 SGDLS, CDR2 YYNGEE.

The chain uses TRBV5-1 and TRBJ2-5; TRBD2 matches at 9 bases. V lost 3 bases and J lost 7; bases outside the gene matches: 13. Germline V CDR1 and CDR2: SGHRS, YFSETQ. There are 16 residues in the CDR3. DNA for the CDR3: TGCGCCAGCAGCTCCGGTGGAGCGGGGGGTGTCGCGACCCAGTACTTC. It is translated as CASSSGGAGGVATQYF.

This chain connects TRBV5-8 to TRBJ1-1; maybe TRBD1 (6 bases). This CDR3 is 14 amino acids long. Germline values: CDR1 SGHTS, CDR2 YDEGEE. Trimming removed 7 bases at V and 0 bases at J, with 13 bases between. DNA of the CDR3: TGTGCCAGCGGCCGGGGGCTTCTGAACACTGAAGCTTTCTTT. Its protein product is CASGRGLLNTEAFF.

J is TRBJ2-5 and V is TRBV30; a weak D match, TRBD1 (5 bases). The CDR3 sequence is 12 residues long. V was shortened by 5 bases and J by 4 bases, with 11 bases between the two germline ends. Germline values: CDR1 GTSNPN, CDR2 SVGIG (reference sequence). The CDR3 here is CAWGHYSETQYF. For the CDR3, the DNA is TGTGCCTGGGGACATTACTCAGAGACCCAGTACTTC.

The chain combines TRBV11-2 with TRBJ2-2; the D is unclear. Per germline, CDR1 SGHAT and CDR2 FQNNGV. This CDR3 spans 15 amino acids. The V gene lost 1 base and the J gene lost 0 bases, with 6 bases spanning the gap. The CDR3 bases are TGTGCCAGCAGCTTAGGTTCCGCGAACACCGGGGAGCTGTTTTTT. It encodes CASSLGSANTGELFF. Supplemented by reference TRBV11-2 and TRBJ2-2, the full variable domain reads EAGVAQSPRYKIIEKRQSVAFWCNPISGHATLYWYQQILGQGPKLLIQFQNNGVVDDSQLPKDRFSAERLKGVDSTLKIQPAKLEDSAVYLCASSLGSANTGELFFGEGSRLTVL.

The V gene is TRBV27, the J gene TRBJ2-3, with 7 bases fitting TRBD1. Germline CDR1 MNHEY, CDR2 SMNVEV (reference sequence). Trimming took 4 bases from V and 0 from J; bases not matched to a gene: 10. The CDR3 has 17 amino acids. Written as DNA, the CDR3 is TGTGCCAGCAGTTCATACCCACAGGGGACAAGCACAGATACGCAGTATTTT. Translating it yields CASSSYPQGTSTDTQYF.

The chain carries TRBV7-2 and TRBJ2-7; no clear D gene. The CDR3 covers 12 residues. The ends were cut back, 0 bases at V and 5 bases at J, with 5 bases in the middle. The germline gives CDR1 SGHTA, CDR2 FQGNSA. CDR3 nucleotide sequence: TGTGCCAGCAGCTTAGCAGTTGACGAGCAGTACTTC. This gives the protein CASSLAVDEQYF.